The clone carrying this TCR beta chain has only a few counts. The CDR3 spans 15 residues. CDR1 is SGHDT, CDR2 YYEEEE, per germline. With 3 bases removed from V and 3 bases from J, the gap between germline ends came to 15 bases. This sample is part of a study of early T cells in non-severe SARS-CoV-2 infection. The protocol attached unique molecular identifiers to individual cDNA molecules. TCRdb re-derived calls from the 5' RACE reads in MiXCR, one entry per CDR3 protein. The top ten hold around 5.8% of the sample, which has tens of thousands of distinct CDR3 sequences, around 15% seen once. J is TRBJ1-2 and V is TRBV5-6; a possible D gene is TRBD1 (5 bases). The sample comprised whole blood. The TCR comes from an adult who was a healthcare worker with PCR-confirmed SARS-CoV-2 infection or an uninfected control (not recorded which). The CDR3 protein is CASSSTVAGHYGYTF. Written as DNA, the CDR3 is TGTGCCAGCAGCTCCACGGTAGCGGGACACTATGGCTACACCTTC.